This T cell receptor (beta chain) was identified during a study of CD8+CD57+ T cells in acquired aplastic anemia. This clonotype was seen a handful of times. For sequencing, patients were chosen who had shown expansion of CD8+CD57+ cells by flow cytometry. Germline V CDR1 and CDR2: KGHDR, SFDVKD. This CDR3 has 12 amino acids. V shed 2 bases and J shed 8 bases, with 6 bases lying between them. The template for TCR beta VDJ and CDR3 sequence profiling was genomic DNA. TCRdb recomputed calls from the reads with MiXCR, one row per CDR3 protein. The sample gives about 200,000 distinct CDR3 sequences, more than 55% of which show up once; around 58% is in the top ten.

This sequence was found in a human donor with aplastic anemia. This chain joins TRBV24-1 and TRBJ2-1, with D possibly TRBD1 on 5 matching bases. Sequenced material: sorted CD4+, CD8+, or CD8+CD57+ T cells (not recorded which) from PBMCs. The CDR3 region is CATSDSRDEQFF. CDR3 coding DNA: TGTGCCACCAGTGATTCCAGGGATGAGCAGTTCTTC.